This T cell receptor (beta chain) was sequenced during a study of graft-versus-host responses after intestinal transplantation. Losses at the gene ends were 7 bases for V and 3 bases for J; bases not matched to a gene: 6. The CDR3 is 13 residues long. Germline V gives CDR1 SNHLY, CDR2 FYNNEI. To note about this clone: The target antigen is unknown.

Profiled with immunoSEQ multiplex PCR; TCRdb holds only in-frame clones, not every one. The sample comprises under 50,000 clones, over 90% of which are singletons, and 3.6% rests with the top ten. Findings of the study overall: Allografts of patients with graft-donor T cell macrochimerism showed high graft-versus-host to host-versus-graft clone ratios. Ileal or blood samples showed some GvH clones first, and such clones were also found in recipient marrow.

This TCR was recovered from a human patient who received an intestinal transplant, so some T cells may come from the graft donor. Sample: PBMCs, taken 734 days after intestinal transplantation. This chain uses TRBV2 with TRBJ2-7, with 7 bases fitting TRBD1. Here the CDR3 DNA reads TGTGCCAGCACCCTGACAGGGAACTACGAGCAGTACTTC. Translated: CASTLTGNYEQYF.